This TCR beta chain was recovered during a study of Ad26.COV2.S vaccination and SARS-CoV-2 variants. Background on the study: Once or twice, 56 days apart, Ad26.COV2.S was delivered intramuscularly.

Described treatment: around 19 received Ad26.COV2.S at low or high dose, single or two shots; about 5 received placebo; per-sample allocation not given. Collection of samples fell on day 63 after the first vaccine or placebo injection. Only in-frame clones appear in the TCRdb table, and some are missing; sequencing was by immunoSEQ multiplex PCR. The table lists fewer than 500,000 clones, less than 95% of them singletons. The receptor comes from a person between 18 and 65 years old who received the Ad26.COV2.S COVID-19 vaccine or a placebo. Specimen: peripheral blood, collected in a trial of Ad26.COV2.S vaccine versus placebo.

CDR3 amino acids: CASSPGTSTDTQYF. The CDR3 DNA sequence: TGTGCCAGCAGCCCCGGGACTAGCACAGATACGCAGTATTTT. This sequence joins TRBV5-5 and TRBJ2-3, with D possibly being TRBD2 (6 bases). V shed 4 bases and J shed 0 bases, with 9 bases lying between them. The CDR3 spans 14 residues. Looked up from germline, CDR1 is SGHKS and CDR2 is YYEKEE (reference sequence).